Below, one T cell receptor beta chain is given with its context. This entry belongs to a study of blood T cell repertoires in COVID-19. About the research overall: Some COVID-19 samples were acute and others convalescent; all came from the United States, Italy and Spain. The cDNA or gDNA used as material had been derived from T cells, B-cell-depleted T cells, or PBMCs.

This table comes from immunoSEQ multiplex PCR, and its TCRdb copy is limited to in-frame clones, with some not included. The repertoire consists of approximately 210,000 clones, with approximately 84% occurring once and the leading ten covering roughly 5.3%. The sequence derives from a woman between 65 and 79 years old with active or convalescent COVID-19. The sequencing sample was made of peripheral blood.

The CDR3 region is CASSSVPGQGSYGYTF. For the CDR3, the DNA is TGTGCCAGCAGTTCGGTCCCGGGACAGGGTAGCTATGGCTACACCTTC. The J gene is TRBJ1-2, the V gene TRBV28; 9 nucleotides agree with TRBD1. The CDR3 length is 16 residues. Germline CDR1 is MDHEN and CDR2 is SYDVKM. V shed 4 bases, J shed 4 bases, and the junction held 10 bases outside the gene matches.